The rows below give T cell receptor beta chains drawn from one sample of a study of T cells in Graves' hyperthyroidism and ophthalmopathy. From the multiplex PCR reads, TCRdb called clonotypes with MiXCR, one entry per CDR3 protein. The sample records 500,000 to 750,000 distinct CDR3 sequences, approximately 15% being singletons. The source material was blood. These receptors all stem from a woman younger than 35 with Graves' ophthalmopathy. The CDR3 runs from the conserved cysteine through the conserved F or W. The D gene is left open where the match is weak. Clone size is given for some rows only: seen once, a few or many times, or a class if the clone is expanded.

CDR3nt: TGTGCCAGCAGTTACTCTAGCGGGAGTGTGAATGAGCAGTTCTTC
CDR3aa: CASSYSSGSVNEQFF
j_gene: TRBJ2-1
v_gene: TRBV6-2/TRBV6-3
abundance: NA
d_gene: TRBD2

CDR3nt: TGTGCCAGCAGCCGCGGACTAGCGAATGAGCAGTTCTTC
CDR3aa: CASSRGLANEQFF
j_gene: TRBJ2-1
v_gene: TRBV13
abundance: many
d_gene: TRBD2

CDR3nt: TGTGCCAGCAGTACAAGGACAGGGGAAAAACTGTTTTTT
CDR3aa: CASSTRTGEKLFF
j_gene: TRBJ1-4
v_gene: TRBV27
abundance: few
d_gene: TRBD1

CDR3nt: TGCAGCGTGAAACAGGGGGACGAGCAGTACTTC
CDR3aa: CSVKQGDEQYF
j_gene: TRBJ2-7
v_gene: TRBV29-1
abundance: NA
d_gene: TRBD1

CDR3nt: TGCAGTGCTAGATCCGACAGGGAGAGGAATTCACCCCTCCACTTT
CDR3aa: CSARSDRERNSPLHF
j_gene: TRBJ1-6
v_gene: TRBV20-1
abundance: few
d_gene: TRBD1

CDR3nt: TGTGCCATCAGTGATCGGGCTAGCGGGAGGGCGTCCAATGAGCAGTTCTTC
CDR3aa: CAISDRASGRASNEQFF
j_gene: TRBJ2-1
v_gene: TRBV10-3
abundance: many
d_gene: TRBD2

CDR3nt: TGTGCCAGCACCCGTGAACGGGGCACTGAAGCTTTCTTT
CDR3aa: CASTRERGTEAFF
j_gene: TRBJ1-1
v_gene: TRBV12-3/TRBV12-4
abundance: many
d_gene: NA

CDR3nt: TGTGCCATTAAACAGGGGGGAGAGGGCTACACCTTC
CDR3aa: CAIKQGGEGYTF
j_gene: TRBJ1-2
v_gene: TRBV2
abundance: many
d_gene: TRBD1

CDR3nt: TGCGCCAGCAGCCAAGATCCGACGGGGTCCTACAATGAGCAGTTCTTC
CDR3aa: CASSQDPTGSYNEQFF
j_gene: TRBJ2-1
v_gene: TRBV4-3
abundance: NA
d_gene: NA

CDR3nt: TGTGCCAGCAGCCCGAACTTAGGGGTAACTAGCGGGGACCGCACAGATACGCAGTATTTT
CDR3aa: CASSPNLGVTSGDRTDTQYF
j_gene: TRBJ2-3
v_gene: TRBV3-1
abundance: few
d_gene: TRBD2

CDR3nt: TGTGCCAGCAGTTTATTTTACGGGACCTTTAGCCAGTTCTTC
CDR3aa: CASSLFYGTFSQFF
j_gene: TRBJ2-1
v_gene: TRBV28
abundance: few
d_gene: NA

CDR3nt: TGCAGCGTTGTTGGGGTGAGCCCAGGAAACACCATATATTTT
CDR3aa: CSVVGVSPGNTIYF
j_gene: TRBJ1-3
v_gene: TRBV29-1
abundance: few
d_gene: NA

CDR3nt: TGCAGTGCTAGTGGCAGCTCCTACGAGCAGTACTTC
CDR3aa: CSASGSSYEQYF
j_gene: TRBJ2-7
v_gene: TRBV20-1
abundance: many
d_gene: NA

CDR3nt: TGTGCCAGCAAGAGTGGGACGGATAGCAATCAGCCCCAGCATTTT
CDR3aa: CASKSGTDSNQPQHF
j_gene: TRBJ1-5
v_gene: TRBV2
abundance: many
d_gene: NA

CDR3nt: TGTGCCAGCAGGAGGGGAGCTTCCTACGAGCAGTACTTC
CDR3aa: CASRRGASYEQYF
j_gene: TRBJ2-7
v_gene: TRBV6-1
abundance: many
d_gene: NA

CDR3nt: TGTGCCACCAGGGGGGTCTATGGCTACACCTTC
CDR3aa: CATRGVYGYTF
j_gene: TRBJ1-2
v_gene: TRBV15
abundance: few
d_gene: NA

CDR3nt: TGTGCCAGTAGTATAGATGCGATACGAAGTGAAGCTTTCTTT
CDR3aa: CASSIDAIRSEAFF
j_gene: TRBJ1-1
v_gene: TRBV19
abundance: NA
d_gene: NA

CDR3nt: TGTGCCAGCAGGCCACGGGACAGTCTTCCTAGGAGCTACACCTTC
CDR3aa: CASRPRDSLPRSYTF
j_gene: TRBJ1-2
v_gene: TRBV27
abundance: many
d_gene: TRBD1

CDR3nt: TGTGCCAGCAGCGCGGGAGTATCGAGTTACAATGAGCAGTTCTTC
CDR3aa: CASSAGVSSYNEQFF
j_gene: TRBJ2-1
v_gene: TRBV9
abundance: few
d_gene: NA

CDR3nt: TGTGCCTGGAGTGTACGGGCAGGGGGCGCGACAGATACGCAGTATTTT
CDR3aa: CAWSVRAGGATDTQYF
j_gene: TRBJ2-3
v_gene: TRBV30
abundance: many
d_gene: TRBD1

CDR3nt: TGTGCCAGCAGCGGAGGGGATAAGCGGCCCTCCCGGGAGACCCAGTACTTC
CDR3aa: CASSGGDKRPSRETQYF
j_gene: TRBJ2-5
v_gene: TRBV9
abundance: many
d_gene: NA

CDR3nt: TGTGCCAGCAGGGGGACCTGGGGGGGCAATCAGCCCCAGCATTTT
CDR3aa: CASRGTWGGNQPQHF
j_gene: TRBJ1-5
v_gene: TRBV6-1
abundance: many
d_gene: NA

CDR3nt: TGTGCCAGCAGTGAAGTTGTTAGCGGGAGATATCGGGCGGGCACCGGGGAGCTGTTTTTT
CDR3aa: CASSEVVSGRYRAGTGELFF
j_gene: TRBJ2-2
v_gene: TRBV6-1
abundance: few
d_gene: TRBD2

CDR3nt: TGTGCCAGCAGTGAAGCGAGCAGAAACTATGGCTACACCTTC
CDR3aa: CASSEASRNYGYTF
j_gene: TRBJ1-2
v_gene: TRBV2
abundance: many
d_gene: NA

CDR3nt: TGTGCCAGCAGCGGAGGTTCAGATTATAATGGCTACACCTTC
CDR3aa: CASSGGSDYNGYTF
j_gene: TRBJ1-2
v_gene: TRBV6-1
abundance: many
d_gene: NA

CDR3nt: TGTGCCAGCAGTTCCCAAAGGGGTCCCACAGATACGCAGTATTTT
CDR3aa: CASSSQRGPTDTQYF
j_gene: TRBJ2-3
v_gene: TRBV12-3/TRBV12-4
abundance: many
d_gene: NA

CDR3nt: TGTGCCTGGAGTGTAGTGGACAGGGGTTTCCGCAATGAGCAGTTCTTC
CDR3aa: CAWSVVDRGFRNEQFF
j_gene: TRBJ2-1
v_gene: TRBV30
abundance: NA
d_gene: TRBD1

CDR3nt: TGTGCCAGCCAGCCCGGGACGATTTCCTACGAGCAGTACTTC
CDR3aa: CASQPGTISYEQYF
j_gene: TRBJ2-7
v_gene: TRBV19
abundance: many
d_gene: NA

CDR3nt: TGCAGCGTCGAGGACAGGGGGCAAGATACGCAGTATTTT
CDR3aa: CSVEDRGQDTQYF
j_gene: TRBJ2-3
v_gene: TRBV29-1
abundance: NA
d_gene: TRBD1

CDR3nt: TGTGCCAGCAGGTGGGGGGGATCGGAGACCCAGTACTTC
CDR3aa: CASRWGGSETQYF
j_gene: TRBJ2-5
v_gene: TRBV6-1
abundance: NA
d_gene: TRBD2

CDR3nt: TGTGCCAGCCCAGCAAGGCAGCTAACTGAAGCTTTCTTT
CDR3aa: CASPARQLTEAFF
j_gene: TRBJ1-1
v_gene: TRBV2
abundance: many
d_gene: NA

CDR3nt: TGTGCCAGCAGCTTAAGACAGCGGGACTCCTACGAGCAGTACTTC
CDR3aa: CASSLRQRDSYEQYF
j_gene: TRBJ2-7
v_gene: TRBV7-8
abundance: NA
d_gene: TRBD2

CDR3nt: TGTGCCAGCACCCCCGAACGACAGAGAAGCTATGGCTACACCTTC
CDR3aa: CASTPERQRSYGYTF
j_gene: TRBJ1-2
v_gene: TRBV11-2
abundance: many
d_gene: NA

CDR3nt: TGTGCCAGCAGTGAAGCGCTCGTTATCTATGGCTACACCTTC
CDR3aa: CASSEALVIYGYTF
j_gene: TRBJ1-2
v_gene: TRBV6-1
abundance: many
d_gene: NA

CDR3nt: TGTGCCAGCAGCGCAACTAGCGGGAGACTAGGGAGCGAGCAGTACTTC
CDR3aa: CASSATSGRLGSEQYF
j_gene: TRBJ2-7
v_gene: TRBV12-3/TRBV12-4
abundance: NA
d_gene: TRBD2

CDR3nt: TGTGCCAGCAGCTTTTCAGTACAGGGGGCCCACGAGCAGTACTTC
CDR3aa: CASSFSVQGAHEQYF
j_gene: TRBJ2-7
v_gene: TRBV7-2
abundance: many
d_gene: TRBD1

CDR3nt: TGTGCCTGGAGTGAACAAAGCTTCTCTGGAAACACCATATATTTT
CDR3aa: CAWSEQSFSGNTIYF
j_gene: TRBJ1-3
v_gene: TRBV30
abundance: many
d_gene: NA

CDR3nt: TGCAGTGCTAGAGACCCGCGCCCACATAAGCGGGAGCAGTTCTTC
CDR3aa: CSARDPRPHKREQFF
j_gene: TRBJ2-1
v_gene: TRBV20-1
abundance: many
d_gene: NA

CDR3nt: TGCAGTGCTAGACTATATGAAGCTTTCTTT
CDR3aa: CSARLYEAFF
j_gene: TRBJ1-1
v_gene: TRBV20-1
abundance: many
d_gene: NA

CDR3nt: TGTGCCAGCAGCGTTGTAGGTGGATCCTATGGCTACACCTTC
CDR3aa: CASSVVGGSYGYTF
j_gene: TRBJ1-2
v_gene: TRBV9
abundance: NA
d_gene: NA

CDR3nt: TGTGCCACCCTTACCGGCTATGGCTACACCTTC
CDR3aa: CATLTGYGYTF
j_gene: TRBJ1-2
v_gene: TRBV27
abundance: many
d_gene: NA

CDR3nt: TGTGCCATCAGTGGGGGACTAGCGGGAGGGCCGAACACCGGGGAGCTGTTTTTT
CDR3aa: CAISGGLAGGPNTGELFF
j_gene: TRBJ2-2
v_gene: TRBV10-3
abundance: few
d_gene: TRBD2

CDR3nt: TGCAGTGCTAGGGGGGGACTAGCCCGAGAGACGCAGTATTTT
CDR3aa: CSARGGLARETQYF
j_gene: TRBJ2-3
v_gene: TRBV20-1
abundance: many
d_gene: TRBD2

CDR3nt: TGTGCCAGCAGTTTCAGTCCAGGGAGCTACGAGCAGTACTTC
CDR3aa: CASSFSPGSYEQYF
j_gene: TRBJ2-7
v_gene: TRBV12-3/TRBV12-4
abundance: many
d_gene: NA

CDR3nt: TGCAGTGCTAGCGTCAGCGGGAGGGCCTTTGAGCAGTTCTTC
CDR3aa: CSASVSGRAFEQFF
j_gene: TRBJ2-1
v_gene: TRBV20-1
abundance: few
d_gene: TRBD2

CDR3nt: TGTGCCATCAGTGGGGTTGACAGCCCGGAAGGCTACACCTTC
CDR3aa: CAISGVDSPEGYTF
j_gene: TRBJ1-2
v_gene: TRBV10-3
abundance: NA
d_gene: NA

CDR3nt: TGTGCCAGCAGTATGACCGGGACAGGTACCTACGAGCAGTACTTC
CDR3aa: CASSMTGTGTYEQYF
j_gene: TRBJ2-7
v_gene: TRBV28
abundance: many
d_gene: TRBD1

CDR3nt: TGTGCCAGCAGCTCCCCGGTTCCGGGAGTGAGCTACGAGCAGTACTTC
CDR3aa: CASSSPVPGVSYEQYF
j_gene: TRBJ2-7
v_gene: TRBV7-8
abundance: many
d_gene: NA

CDR3nt: TGCGCCAGCAGTTATCGGAGGCGGGAGAGTACAGATACGCAGTATTTT
CDR3aa: CASSYRRRESTDTQYF
j_gene: TRBJ2-3
v_gene: TRBV5-1
abundance: NA
d_gene: TRBD2

CDR3nt: TGTGCCAGCAGCACCGGGACAGCCGGGCAGGGAAACACCATATATTTT
CDR3aa: CASSTGTAGQGNTIYF
j_gene: TRBJ1-3
v_gene: TRBV11-2
abundance: few
d_gene: TRBD1

CDR3nt: TGTGCCAGTAGATCTAGCGGCACAGATACGCAGTATTTT
CDR3aa: CASRSSGTDTQYF
j_gene: TRBJ2-3
v_gene: TRBV19
abundance: NA
d_gene: NA

CDR3nt: TGTGCCAGCAGTTTACAGCGGACAGGGGGTAAACTGTTTTTT
CDR3aa: CASSLQRTGGKLFF
j_gene: TRBJ1-4
v_gene: TRBV28
abundance: NA
d_gene: TRBD1

CDR3nt: TGCAGCGTTGCTTGGAAGGACACAGATACGCAGTATTTT
CDR3aa: CSVAWKDTDTQYF
j_gene: TRBJ2-3
v_gene: TRBV29-1
abundance: few
d_gene: NA

CDR3nt: TGTGCCAGCAGTGCGGACAGGAGCTCCTACGAGCAGTACTTC
CDR3aa: CASSADRSSYEQYF
j_gene: TRBJ2-7
v_gene: TRBV28
abundance: many
d_gene: TRBD1

CDR3nt: TGTGCCAGCAGCCAAGATGGAGTGATAGTTGGTACGCAGTATTTT
CDR3aa: CASSQDGVIVGTQYF
j_gene: TRBJ2-3
v_gene: TRBV4-2
abundance: few
d_gene: NA

CDR3nt: TGTGCCACCAGTGATACCGCGATAGAGACCCAGTACTTC
CDR3aa: CATSDTAIETQYF
j_gene: TRBJ2-5
v_gene: TRBV24-1
abundance: many
d_gene: NA

CDR3nt: TGTGCCAGCAGTTACGATGGTCAGGGGGTCACTGAAGCTTTCTTT
CDR3aa: CASSYDGQGVTEAFF
j_gene: TRBJ1-1
v_gene: TRBV6-5
abundance: many
d_gene: TRBD1